The TCR beta chain described here comes from a study of cytomegalovirus exposure and HLA in healthy donors. Study-level background: Within the Caucasian-associated ancestry cluster were around 80% of the roughly 400 genotyped donors.

CDR1 is MNHNS and CDR2 is SASEGT in the germline V gene. The length of the CDR3 is 14 residues. After removal of 3 bases from V and 5 bases from J, the junction contained 5 bases not matched to a gene. Details on this clone: Its specificity is unknown.

Primers for the PCR totalled 60 Vbeta and 13 Jbeta. Profiling relied on immunoSEQ multiplex PCR, and the TCRdb table lists in-frame clones only, not all of them. The repertoire holds around 25,000 clones, roughly 73% seen once, with about 4.2% in the top ten. Points from the study as a whole: Among TCR beta chains, those listed as cytomegalovirus-associated numbered around 180. Indistinguishable V segments such as TRBV6-2 and TRBV6-3 were excluded. Rarity marked most TCR sequences, yet some public TCRs occurred in many donors.

This receptor was obtained from a male donor in good health and CMV-seronegative. The rearrangement links TRBV6-1 to TRBJ2-7; 9 nucleotides line up with TRBD1. The sequencing sample was made of PBMCs. The CDR3 sequence: CASSDRDREDEQYF. The CDR3, as DNA: TGTGCCAGCAGTGACCGGGACAGGGAGGACGAGCAGTACTTC.